This T cell receptor beta chain was captured in a study of blood T cell repertoires in COVID-19. Cohort placement rested on clinical history that participants reported themselves. CDR1 LNHNV and CDR2 YYDKDF come from the germline V gene (reference sequence). The CDR3 sequence is 15 residues long. V lost 0 bases, J lost 2 bases, and 0 bases stayed unmatched. The repertoire was sequenced with immunoSEQ multiplex PCR; TCRdb's copy has only in-frame clones and lacks some. The table lists 350,000 to 500,000 clones, about 88% of them singletons. Sequences were obtained from PBMCs or T cells enriched from blood (not recorded which). The V call is TRBV15, the J call TRBJ1-3; 8 nucleotides align to TRBD1. The receptor's source is a woman younger than 35 who had been exposed to COVID-19. CDR3 DNA sequence: TGTGCCACCAGCAGAGACAGGGGGCCTGGAAACACCATATATTTT. It specifies CATSRDRGPGNTIYF.